The 21 T cell receptor beta chains reported below all come from one sample, sequenced in a study of T cell repertoires in cytomegalovirus infection (dated by TCRdb to the late 2010s). Explained via the paper, the treatment or condition label denotes: in vitro stimulation with specific CMV peptide epitopes to enrich CMV-specific T cells. TCRdb lists the instrument as Illumina HiSeq 1500. TCRdb applied fastp at Q25 and MiXCR to the public reads, then kept only in-frame beta chains. Every distinct CDR3 protein forms one entry, paired with its most common genes and DNA. This sample comprises a few hundred thousand distinct CDR3 sequences, 34% of them detected only once. Roughly 13% of the sample belongs to the ten largest clones. For these receptors, no antigen is known. The sample here was cultured PBMCs, taken from culture after CMV antigen stimulation. All receptors derive from a human donor in good health (CMV status not recorded). Some clones in this sample may be carry-over from other donors' samples.

The sample holds many counts of this clonotype. V is TRBV25-1 and J is TRBJ2-1; D gene ambiguous. Germline V lookup: CDR1 MGHDK, CDR2 SYGVNS. V was cut by 6 bases and J by 0 bases, with 3 bases left in between. The CDR3 extends over 12 amino acids. This chain's CDR3 is CASRDSYNEQFF. As DNA, the CDR3 is TGTGCCAGCAGGGACTCCTACAATGAGCAGTTCTTC.

The chain combines TRBV6-2 or TRBV6-3 with TRBJ1-1, with D possibly being TRBD1 (6 bases). V was clipped by 4 bases and J by 5 bases, with 14 bases between them. The germline V gene encodes CDR1 MNHEY and CDR2 SVGEGT. This CDR3 spans 14 amino acids. This chain's CDR3 is CASSSWGAGTEAFF. The CDR3 nucleotides are TGTGCCAGCAGTTCATGGGGGGCCGGGACTGAAGCTTTCTTT.

This clonotype has a handful of counts. The chain is built from TRBV4-1 and TRBJ1-2; the match to TRBD1 covers 8 bases. J lost 3 bases, V lost 4 bases, and 10 bases had no gene match. This CDR3 is built from 16 residues. Germline V gives CDR1 MGHRA, CDR2 YSYEKL. The CDR3 DNA reads as TGCGCCAGCAGCCTAGTGACAGGGGTCGTGGACTATGGCTACACCTTC. The encoded protein is CASSLVTGVVDYGYTF.

The V call is TRBV6-2 or TRBV6-3, the J call TRBJ2-1; D remains ambiguous. The V and J ends lost 2 bases and 6 bases respectively, with 11 bases between them. The CDR3 loop spans 14 amino acids. Looked up from germline, CDR1 is MNHEY and CDR2 is SVGEGT. CDR3 residues: CASSYDTPSNEQFF. CDR3 DNA: TGTGCCAGCAGTTACGACACGCCAAGCAATGAGCAGTTCTTC.

This clonotype has just one count. This chain connects TRBV12-3 or TRBV12-4 to TRBJ2-6; D gene ambiguous. Trimming left V 2 bases short and J 4 bases short, with 3 bases between. The length of the CDR3 is 13 residues. CDR3 loop: CASSLWGANVLTF. CDR3 DNA sequence: TGTGCCAGCAGTTTATGGGGGGCCAACGTCCTGACTTTC.

The chain uses TRBV12-3 or TRBV12-4 and TRBJ2-1; D remains ambiguous. Trimming shortened V by 3 bases and J by 7 bases, and 7 bases separated the two germline ends. This CDR3 has 12 residues. The CDR3 spells CASSFNSNEQFF. The CDR3 DNA reads as TGTGCCAGCAGTTTCAACAGTAATGAGCAGTTCTTC.

The table lists this clonotype with a few counts. This rearrangement joins TRBV7-9 to TRBJ2-1; 10 bases are a match to TRBD2. The V and J ends lost 5 bases and 3 bases, in that order; junction bases with no gene match: 7. The CDR3 is made up of 16 amino acids. The germline V gene encodes CDR1 SEHNR and CDR2 FQNEAQ (reference sequence). The CDR3 DNA reads TGTGCCAGCAGCCCCCCCCGGACTAGCGGCTACAATGAGCAGTTCTTC. Translating it yields CASSPPRTSGYNEQFF.

V and J are TRBV27 and TRBJ2-1; D gene ambiguous. Germline V gene lookup returns CDR1 MNHEY and CDR2 SMNVEV (reference sequence). V was clipped by 6 bases and J by 8 bases, with 14 bases between them. The CDR3 runs to 13 residues. The CDR3 protein is CASRQTVVHEQFF. The DNA of the CDR3 is TGTGCCAGCAGACAGACCGTGGTCCATGAGCAGTTCTTC.

The rearrangement uses TRBV6-2 or TRBV6-3 and TRBJ2-1; the D gene is possibly TRBD1 (5 bases). V dropped 5 bases and J dropped 10 bases, with 9 bases sitting between them. CDR1 is MNHEY, CDR2 SVGEGT, per germline. The CDR3 length is 11 residues. The DNA of the CDR3 is TGTGCCAGCAGTAATTCAGGGGAGCAGTTCTTC. This sequence encodes CASSNSGEQFF.

The genes are TRBV24-1 and TRBJ2-1; no clear D. The CDR3 runs 13 residues. CDR1 KGHDR and CDR2 SFDVKD come from the germline V gene. The ends were cut back, 5 bases at V and 5 bases at J, with 9 bases in the middle. This chain's CDR3 is CATSVGRNNEQFF. The CDR3 nucleotides are TGTGCCACCAGTGTCGGACGTAACAATGAGCAGTTCTTC.

Ten or more counts support this clonotype. The chain employs TRBV7-9 and TRBJ1-1; maybe TRBD1 (6 bases). With 2 bases removed from V and 0 bases from J, the gap between germline ends came to 16 bases. The CDR3 is made up of 17 amino acids. Per the germline V gene, CDR1 is SEHNR and CDR2 is FQNEAQ (reference sequence). CDR3 protein: CASSLSGGVSMNTEAFF. CDR3 nucleotide sequence: TGTGCCAGCAGCTTATCCGGGGGCGTTTCCATGAACACTGAAGCTTTCTTT. Based on the CDR3 plus reference TRBV7-9 and TRBJ1-1, the full variable domain is DTGVSQNPRHKITKRGQNVTFRCDPISEHNRLYWYRQTLGQGPEFLTYFQNEAQLEKSRLLSDRFSAERPKGSFSTLEIQRTEQGDSAMYLCASSLSGGVSMNTEAFFGQGTRLTVV.

The gene calls are TRBV2 and TRBJ2-7, with TRBD2 matching 14 bases. This CDR3 contains 14 residues. Germline CDR1 reads SNHLY; CDR2 reads FYNNEI. V lost 6 bases, J lost 8 bases, and 6 bases stayed unmatched. CDR3 protein: CASRGLAGDFQQYV. DNA for the CDR3: TGTGCCAGCAGGGGACTAGCGGGAGACTTTCAGCAGTACGTC.

The J gene is TRBJ2-7, the V gene TRBV5-4; the D gene is possibly TRBD1 (6 bases). Germline assignment: CDR1 SGHNT and CDR2 YYREEE (reference sequence). The CDR3 spans 15 residues. V was pared by 0 bases and J by 5 bases, with 15 bases between. The CDR3 DNA sequence: TGTGCCAGCAGCTTGGGCGGCAGGGGCATGAACGAGCAGTACTTC. Encoded protein: CASSLGGRGMNEQYF.

CDR3 sequence: CASSQIEGYEQYF. The CDR3, as DNA: TGTGCCAGCAGCCAGATAGAGGGCTACGAGCAGTACTTC. V usage is TRBV7-6 and J usage is TRBJ2-7, with a tentative D call TRBD2 (5 bases). CDR1 is SGHVS and CDR2 is FNYEAQ in the germline V gene. Trimming left V 5 bases short and J 3 bases short, with 11 bases between. The CDR3 runs 13 residues. The full variable domain, rest sourced from reference TRBV7-6 and TRBJ2-7, is GAGVSQSPRYKVTKRGQDVALRCDPISGHVSLYWYRQALGQGPEFLTYFNYEAQQDKSGLPNDRFSAERPEGSISTLTIQRTEQRDSAMYRCASSQIEGYEQYFGPGTRLTVT.

This clonotype was counted a few times. V usage is TRBV7-8 and J usage is TRBJ1-1, with D perhaps TRBD1 (5 bases). Trimming took 4 bases from V and 9 from J, leaving 12 bases between them. The CDR3 loop spans 12 amino acids. The V gene's germline CDR1 is SGHVS and CDR2 FQNEAQ. CDR3 DNA sequence: TGTGCCAGCAGCTACCCGGCAGGGCAAGCTTTCTTT. Residues: CASSYPAGQAFF.

The chain has TRBV24-1 and TRBJ2-1, with 7 bases lining up with TRBD2. Germline CDR1 reads KGHDR; CDR2 reads SFDVKD. J lost 5 bases, V lost 5 bases, and 5 bases had no gene match. CDR3 size: 14 residues. The CDR3 bases are TGTGCCACCAGTGTGGCTAGCGGAAACAATGAGCAGTTCTTC. Translation gives CATSVASGNNEQFF.

This clonotype was detected only a few times. This chain uses TRBV5-5 with TRBJ2-3; possibly TRBD2 for D (5 bases). Germline loops: CDR1 SGHKS, CDR2 YYEKEE (reference sequence). This CDR3 comprises 16 residues. V was clipped by 0 bases and J by 2 bases, with 13 bases between them. The CDR3 sequence is CASSLGPGGSTDTQYF. In DNA, the CDR3 is TGTGCCAGCAGCTTGGGGCCCGGCGGGTCCACAGATACGCAGTATTTT.

The J gene is TRBJ1-6, the V gene TRBV6-5; unclear D gene. The V end lost 2 bases, the J end lost 10 bases, and 15 bases lay between the germline ends. The CDR3 runs 15 residues. The germline V gene has CDR1 MNHEY and CDR2 SVGAGI. CDR3 protein: CASSYGVGKFSPLHF. The CDR3 DNA is TGTGCCAGCAGTTACGGGGTCGGCAAGTTCTCACCCCTCCACTTT.

The chain couples TRBV6-5 to TRBJ2-1; the D gene is possibly TRBD2 (6 bases). V lost 4 bases, J lost 7 bases, and 11 bases lay in between. The CDR3 loop spans 13 amino acids. Germline values: CDR1 MNHEY, CDR2 SVGAGI. CDR3 loop: CASSSETRNEQFF. In DNA, the CDR3 is TGTGCCAGCAGTTCCGAGACTAGAAATGAGCAGTTCTTC.

This rearrangement joins TRBV7-9 to TRBJ1-4; TRBD1 aligns across 10 bases. J was trimmed by 14 bases and V by 5 bases; bases with no gene match: 5. The V gene's germline CDR1 is SEHNR and CDR2 FQNEAQ (reference sequence). The CDR3 is 12 amino acids. The CDR3 reads CASSNVDRGLFF. The CDR3 DNA reads as TGTGCCAGCAGCAATGTGGACAGGGGGCTGTTTTTT.

This chain connects TRBV27 to TRBJ1-2, with D uncertain. V lost 0 bases and J 6 bases, leaving 14 bases between the germline ends. The CDR3 is made up of 15 amino acids. The germline V gene has CDR1 MNHEY and CDR2 SMNVEV (reference sequence). The CDR3 sequence: CASSLSGLPNHGYTF. The CDR3 nucleotides read TGTGCCAGCAGTTTATCGGGCCTCCCCAATCATGGCTACACCTTC.